What follows are 17 T cell receptor beta chains derived from one specimen sequenced in a study of identical twins. TCRdb independently ran MiXCR on the 5' RACE reads; one entry per CDR3 protein. There are just under 550,000 distinct CDR3 sequences in the sample; roughly 15% occur only once, and about 0.4% lies in the top ten. The same data also contributed to another study, on yellow fever vaccine responses in identical twins.

The sample taken for sequencing was CD4+ T cells sorted from blood. The source of these receptors is a woman aged 18-30 years in good health.

This clonotype was recorded many times. This chain joins TRBV7-2 and TRBJ2-3; tentative D call: TRBD1 (6 bases). CDR1 and CDR2 (germline): SGHTA, FQGNSA. Between the trimmed V and J ends, which lost 1 base and 2 bases, there was a span of 13 bases. CDR3 length: 16 amino acids. CDR3 sequence reads: CASSLVPGHNTDTQYF. CDR3 DNA: TGTGCCAGCAGCTTAGTCCCGGGACACAACACAGATACGCAGTATTTT. Variable domain in full (rest from reference TRBV7-2 and TRBJ2-3): GAGVSQSPSNKVTEKGKDVELRCDPISGHTALYWYRQSLGQGLEFLIYFQGNSAPDKSGLPSDRFSAERTGGSVSTLTIQRTQQEDSAVYLCASSLVPGHNTDTQYFGPGTRLTVL.

This clonotype was seen a handful of times. The chain combines TRBV29-1 with TRBJ2-7; D is undetermined. Per the germline V gene, CDR1 is SQVTM and CDR2 is ANQGSEA. The CDR3 has 13 amino acids. V was cut by 4 bases and J by 2 bases, with 12 bases left in between. As DNA, the CDR3 is TGCAGCGTTGGGCCGGGCCCTACCTACGAGCAGTACTTC. It codes for CSVGPGPTYEQYF.

This clonotype was detected only a few times. This rearrangement joins TRBV27 to TRBJ1-2; D might be TRBD1 (5 bases). The V end was cut by 4 bases, the J end by 4 bases, with 16 bases between. Per germline, CDR1 MNHEY and CDR2 SMNVEV (reference sequence). The CDR3 sequence is 15 residues long. The CDR3 DNA reads as TGTGCCAGCAGTTCCCTCGATAGACAGTCCTATGGCTACACCTTC. As protein: CASSSLDRQSYGYTF.

The chain joins TRBV5-1 to TRBJ1-1, with TRBD1 matching over 9 bases. Germline trimming cut 4 bases from V and 5 bases from J; bases unmatched to any gene: 18. The CDR3 consists of 18 residues. Germline V gene data show CDR1 as SGHRS and CDR2 as YFSETQ. The CDR3 DNA follows: TGCGCCAGCAGCGTGAACGCCGCTTTACAGGGGGCGGGAACTGAAGCTTTCTTT. Its translation: CASSVNAALQGAGTEAFF.

Only a few counts were recorded for this clonotype. This chain links TRBV4-2 with TRBJ1-1, with D maybe TRBD1 (5 bases). Per germline, CDR1 LGHNA and CDR2 YNFKEQ. The germline V and J ends were trimmed by 4 bases and 1 base, with 10 bases remaining between them. CDR3 length: 14 amino acids. The CDR3 reads CASSRQTENTEAFF. Here the CDR3 DNA reads TGTGCCAGCAGCCGCCAGACAGAGAACACTGAAGCTTTCTTT.

The chain carries TRBV5-1 and TRBJ1-5; D remains unclear. V lost 0 bases, J lost 5 bases, and 6 bases lay in between. Germline V gene lookup returns CDR1 SGHRS and CDR2 YFSETQ. The CDR3 extends over 13 amino acids. The DNA of the CDR3 is TGCGCCAGCAGCTTGGACCCCTATCAGCCCCAGCATTTT. Translating it yields CASSLDPYQPQHF.

This chain connects TRBV5-1 to TRBJ2-1, with 7 bases fitting TRBD1. V lost 3 bases to trimming and J lost 0 bases; unmatched junction nucleotides: 6. This CDR3 is 16 amino acids long. Germline V gene data show CDR1 as SGHRS and CDR2 as YFSETQ. CDR3 nucleotides: TGCGCCAGCAGCTCATCTACAGGGGTCTCCTACAATGAGCAGTTCTTC. The encoded protein is CASSSSTGVSYNEQFF.

This clonotype turned up a few times. The V gene is TRBV4-1, the J gene TRBJ2-2; 11 positions agree with TRBD2. Germline V gene data show CDR1 as MGHRA and CDR2 as YSYEKL. Losses at the gene ends were 3 bases for V and 1 base for J; bases not matched to a gene: 1. The CDR3 has 16 amino acids. This CDR3 is CASSQTSGENTGELFF. CDR3 sequence (DNA): TGCGCCAGCAGCCAGACTAGCGGGGAGAACACCGGGGAGCTGTTTTTT.

Only a few counts were recorded for this clonotype. CDR3 nucleotide sequence: TGTGCCAGCAGCTCACGACTGGAGGGTCGCAATGAGCAGTTCTTC. Residues: CASSSRLEGRNEQFF. V usage is TRBV7-2 and J usage is TRBJ2-1; D possibly corresponds to TRBD2 (6 bases). V was clipped by 4 bases and J by 6 bases, with 16 bases between them. The CDR3 extends over 15 amino acids. The germline CDR1 and CDR2 sequences are SGHTA and FQGNSA. Based on the CDR3 plus reference TRBV7-2 and TRBJ2-1, the full variable domain is GAGVSQSPSNKVTEKGKDVELRCDPISGHTALYWYRQSLGQGLEFLIYFQGNSAPDKSGLPSDRFSAERTGGSVSTLTIQRTQQEDSAVYLCASSSRLEGRNEQFFGPGTRLTVL.

This clonotype was found a few times. The gene calls are TRBV6-2 or TRBV6-3 and TRBJ1-5; 9 bases agree with TRBD1. This CDR3 comprises 17 residues. V shed 4 bases, J shed 2 bases, and the junction held 9 bases outside the gene matches. In germline, CDR1 is MNHEY, CDR2 SVGEGT. CDR3 in amino acids: CASSFPGQGARNQPQHF. The CDR3 coding sequence is TGTGCCAGCAGTTTCCCGGGACAGGGTGCCCGCAATCAGCCCCAGCATTTT.

In its sample, this clonotype was seen many times. The V gene is TRBV5-1, the J gene TRBJ2-7, with D possibly matching TRBD1 (6 bases). This CDR3 region has 13 residues. The germline V gene has CDR1 SGHRS and CDR2 YFSETQ. Trimming stripped 4 bases from V and 5 bases from J, with 13 bases between. The CDR3 DNA sequence: TGCGCCAGCAGCAGACAGGCGTCCAACGAGCAGTACTTC. As protein: CASSRQASNEQYF.

This clonotype was found a few times. V and J are TRBV3-1 and TRBJ2-7; a weak D match, TRBD2 (5 bases). V shed 4 bases and J shed 1 base, with 11 bases lying between them. The CDR3 is 14 residues long. Germline CDR1 is LGHDT and CDR2 is YNNKEL (reference sequence). The chain's CDR3 is CASSRGLESYEQYF. The CDR3 DNA sequence: TGTGCCAGCAGCCGTGGACTGGAATCCTACGAGCAGTACTTC.

The V and J genes are TRBV2 and TRBJ2-1; tentative D call: TRBD1 (6 bases). The CDR3 has 12 amino acids. Germline V gene lookup returns CDR1 SNHLY and CDR2 FYNNEI. Trimming stripped 11 bases from V and 3 bases from J, with 11 bases between. This chain's CDR3 is CAGGQIYNEQFF. DNA of the CDR3: TGTGCCGGAGGACAGATCTACAATGAGCAGTTCTTC. The variable domain in full, with the rest retrieved from reference TRBV2 and TRBJ2-1, is EPEVTQTPSHQVTQMGQEVILRCVPISNHLYFYWYRQILGQKVEFLVSFYNNEISEKSEIFDDQFSVERPDGSNFTLKIRSTKLEDSAMYFCAGGQIYNEQFFGPGTRLTVL.

The chain employs TRBV29-1 and TRBJ2-3, with 10 bases fitting TRBD2. J lost 11 bases, V lost 3 bases, and 11 bases had no gene match. The V gene's germline CDR1 is SQVTM and CDR2 ANQGSEA. The CDR3 covers 14 residues. The CDR3 DNA reads as TGCAGCGTTGACGGAGCGGGAGGGCCTGAGGTGCAGTATTTT. Amino acids: CSVDGAGGPEVQYF.

The V call is TRBV4-1, the J call TRBJ2-1; D is tentatively TRBD1 or TRBD2 (5 bases each). CDR1 and CDR2 (germline): MGHRA, YSYEKL. This CDR3 has 17 residues. Trimming removed 5 bases from V and 0 bases from J, with 17 bases in between. CDR3 sequence: CASSSPRGLSSYNEQFF. The CDR3 region has the DNA TGCGCCAGCAGCTCACCCCGGGGCTTGAGCTCCTACAATGAGCAGTTCTTC.

The sample holds a few counts of this clonotype. The J gene is TRBJ1-6, the V gene TRBV12-3 or TRBV12-4; tentatively, D is TRBD1 (5 bases). V shed 5 bases and J shed 7 bases, with 12 bases lying between them. The CDR3 contains 14 residues. The CDR3 region has the DNA TGTGCCAGCAGTGGGCTGGGGCGAAATTCACCCCTCCACTTT. This sequence encodes CASSGLGRNSPLHF.

This clonotype was detected only a few times. This chain uses TRBV2 with TRBJ1-4; D unresolved. V lost 6 bases and J 4 bases, leaving 12 bases between the germline ends. The CDR3 consists of 14 residues. Germline V gene data show CDR1 as SNHLY and CDR2 as FYNNEI. This CDR3 is CASRPREFNEKLFF. CDR3 nucleotides: TGTGCCAGCAGACCCAGAGAGTTTAATGAAAAACTGTTTTTT.